This passage covers 21 T cell receptor beta chains from one sample sequenced in a study of beta chain features in type 1 diabetes. Findings and limits, study-wide: Within each of all four CD4+ subsets, Type 1 diabetes patients had TCRB CDR3s that were moderately but significantly shorter.

These receptors are not linked to any known antigen. As every portion of the isolated RNA was reverse transcribed, the sequencing read expressed TCRB transcripts. Libraries were prepared by immunoSEQ multiplex PCR; TCRdb keeps only in-frame clonotypes and omits some of them. The repertoire holds some 640,000 clones, with over 11% as singletons. The sample consisted of naive CD4+ T cells from blood. The receptors originated from a man between 18 and 35 years old with type 1 diabetes.

The CDR3 protein is CASSRSRALSSYNEQFF. CDR3 nucleotide sequence: TGTGCCAGCAGTCGTTCGCGGGCGTTAAGCTCCTACAATGAGCAGTTCTTC. The chain links TRBV28 to TRBJ2-1, with TRBD2 as a possible D gene (5 bases). V was clipped by 5 bases and J by 0 bases, with 17 bases between them. Germline V CDR1 and CDR2: MDHEN, SYDVKM. The CDR3 extends over 17 amino acids.

A note on this clone: The sample contains more than one DNA sequence encoding this CDR3. The chain couples TRBV20-1 to TRBJ1-2; D ambiguous. The CDR3 is made up of 10 amino acids. CDR1 and CDR2 (germline): DFQATT, SNEGSKA (reference sequence). The V gene lost 3 bases and the J gene lost 5 bases, with 4 bases spanning the gap. The DNA for the CDR3 is TGCAGTGCTAGGTCTTATGGCTACACCTTC. Its protein product is CSARSYGYTF.

This clone has more than one count but fewer than ten. This chain links TRBV19 with TRBJ2-1, with 7 positions matching TRBD2. The germline V gene has CDR1 LNHDA and CDR2 SQIVND (reference sequence). The CDR3 is made up of 16 amino acids. V was pared by 5 bases and J by 7 bases, with 14 bases of the junction left unmatched. CDR3 amino acids: CASSHSVAGAGNEQFF. CDR3 bases: TGTGCCAGTAGTCACAGCGTTGCGGGAGCAGGGAATGAGCAGTTCTTC.

The V call is TRBV6-4, the J call TRBJ1-1, with D hard to call. Germline assignment: CDR1 MRHNA and CDR2 SNTAGT. Deletions cut 3 bases from V and 1 base from J, with 6 bases between. This CDR3 spans 13 amino acids. The CDR3 protein is CASSEQKNTEAFF. The CDR3 coding sequence is TGTGCCAGCAGTGAACAGAAGAACACTGAAGCTTTCTTT.

Concerning this clone: This sample also contains other DNA sequences that code for the same CDR3. This rearrangement joins TRBV9 to TRBJ2-3; D gene uncertain. Germline values: CDR1 SGDLS, CDR2 YYNGEE. This CDR3 has 13 residues. V gave up 0 bases and J gave up 1 base, with 3 bases separating them. The CDR3 nucleotides are TGTGCCAGCAGCGTAGAGCGCACAGATACGCAGTATTTT. Its protein is CASSVERTDTQYF.

Only a few counts were recorded for this clone. J is TRBJ1-5 and V is TRBV9; the D is unclear. The germline V gene has CDR1 SGDLS and CDR2 YYNGEE. This CDR3 spans 14 amino acids. Trimming shortened V by 4 bases and J by 1 base, and 9 bases separated the two germline ends. CDR3 sequence: CASSFGGSNQPQHF. CDR3 DNA sequence: TGTGCCAGCAGCTTCGGAGGGAGCAATCAGCCCCAGCATTTT. The full variable domain, its missing parts supplied by reference TRBV9 and TRBJ1-5, is DSGVTQTPKHLITATGQRVTLRCSPRSGDLSVYWYQQSLDQGLQFLIQYYNGEERAKGNILERFSAQQFPDLHSELNLSSLELGDSALYFCASSFGGSNQPQHFGDGTRLSIL.

This chain links TRBV27 with TRBJ2-7; D ambiguous. Per the germline V gene, CDR1 is MNHEY and CDR2 is SMNVEV (reference sequence). Trimming removed 3 bases from V and 0 bases from J, with 12 bases in between. There are 15 residues in the CDR3. CDR3 region: CASSLSQAISYEQYF. In nucleotides, the CDR3 is TGTGCCAGCAGTTTGTCCCAGGCGATCTCCTACGAGCAGTACTTC.

This clone was observed a handful of times. The chain employs TRBV5-4 and TRBJ2-5; D is unclear. This CDR3 region has 12 residues. Germline CDR1 is SGHNT and CDR2 is YYREEE (reference sequence). Trimming removed 0 bases at V and 8 bases at J, with 8 bases between. The CDR3 nucleotides read TGTGCCAGCAGCTTGGGCCTTGAAACCCAGTACTTC. It encodes CASSLGLETQYF.

This chain uses TRBV30 with TRBJ2-7; TRBD1 matches at 7 bases. The germline V gene has CDR1 GTSNPN and CDR2 SVGIG (reference sequence). V lost 4 bases to trimming and J lost 2 bases; unmatched junction nucleotides: 11. The CDR3 has 15 amino acids. CDR3 residues: CAWTPLDRVTYEQYF. CDR3 nucleotides: TGTGCCTGGACCCCACTTGACAGGGTTACCTACGAGCAGTACTTC.

The chain employs TRBV14 and TRBJ1-5; the D is unclear. Per germline, CDR1 SGHDN and CDR2 FVKESK. Between the trimmed V and J ends, which lost 0 bases and 4 bases, there was a span of 10 bases. There are 15 residues in the CDR3. CDR3 in DNA: TGTGCCAGCAGCCAAGATCGGGCAGAAAATCAGCCCCAGCATTTT. Its translation: CASSQDRAENQPQHF. Full variable domain (remainder filled in from reference TRBV14 and TRBJ1-5): EAGVTQFPSHSVIEKGQTVTLRCDPISGHDNLYWYRRVMGKEIKFLLHFVKESKQDESGMPNNRFLAERTGGTYSTLKVQPAELEDSGVYFCASSQDRAENQPQHFGDGTRLSIL.

This chain connects TRBV7-2 to TRBJ2-3; TRBD1 is a possible D gene (5 bases). The V end was cut by 5 bases, the J end by 0 bases, with 15 bases between. This CDR3 has 16 residues. Looked up from germline, CDR1 is SGHTA and CDR2 is FQGNSA. The CDR3 loop reads CASSRYDSASTDTQYF. DNA of the CDR3: TGTGCCAGCAGCCGCTACGACAGTGCTAGCACAGATACGCAGTATTTT.

V gene TRBV5-1 combines with J gene TRBJ2-1, with 8 bases identical to TRBD2. The V gene end was trimmed by 0 bases and the J gene end by 6 bases; junction bases not matched to a gene: 11. CDR1 is SGHRS, CDR2 YFSETQ, per germline. The CDR3 has 17 amino acids. DNA of the CDR3: TGCGCCAGCAGCTTGGCCATGGGAGCGGGAGTGATCAATGAGCAGTTCTTC. This gives the protein CASSLAMGAGVINEQFF.

This clone occurred a few times. The genes are TRBV19 and TRBJ1-1; no firm D call. The CDR3 loop spans 13 amino acids. Trimming took 6 bases from V and 5 from J, leaving 13 bases between them. CDR1 LNHDA and CDR2 SQIVND come from the germline V gene (reference sequence). The DNA of the CDR3 is TGTGCCAGTAGCGGGAGGAAGGGAACTGAAGCTTTCTTT. Protein product: CASSGRKGTEAFF.

The chain is built from TRBV7-2 and TRBJ1-1; D not resolved. V was shortened by 2 bases and J by 3 bases, with 19 bases between the two germline ends. CDR1 and CDR2 (germline): SGHTA, FQGNSA. CDR3 size: 17 residues. The CDR3 here is CASSLPRTGGLDTEAFF. CDR3 sequence (DNA): TGTGCCAGCAGCTTACCCCGGACTGGAGGGCTTGACACTGAAGCTTTCTTT.

J is TRBJ1-2 and V is TRBV20-1; no firm D call. The germline V gene has CDR1 DFQATT and CDR2 SNEGSKA (reference sequence). V lost 1 base and J 10 bases, leaving 10 bases between the germline ends. This CDR3 has 11 residues. The CDR3 protein is CSARGPGDYTF. In DNA, the CDR3 is TGCAGTGCTAGAGGACCGGGAGACTACACCTTC.

This clone was seen a few times. The genes are TRBV5-4 and TRBJ2-3, with 8 bases fitting TRBD2. The CDR3 is 13 residues long. Germline V gives CDR1 SGHNT, CDR2 YYREEE (reference sequence). J gave up 0 bases and V 9 bases, and 3 bases lay outside the gene matches. The CDR3 here is CAIQRGSTDTQYF. The CDR3 DNA is TGTGCCATCCAGCGGGGGAGCACAGATACGCAGTATTTT.

This clone was picked up a small number of times. The rearrangement uses TRBV5-1 and TRBJ2-7; D might be TRBD2 (6 bases). V was pared by 6 bases and J by 4 bases, with 20 bases between. The CDR3 runs to 15 residues. Germline CDR1 and CDR2: SGHRS and YFSETQ. CDR3 sequence reads: CASTDGRGGVYEQYF. In nucleotides, the CDR3 is TGCGCCAGCACCGACGGCCGAGGCGGGGTTTACGAGCAGTACTTC.

V usage is TRBV6-5 and J usage is TRBJ1-1, with 7 bases aligning to TRBD1. This CDR3 has 15 residues. The germline V gene encodes CDR1 MNHEY and CDR2 SVGAGI. The trim removed 5 bases at V and 0 bases at J, leaving 6 bases unmatched. The DNA of the CDR3 is TGTGCCAGCAGTCCGGACAGGATCATGAACACTGAAGCTTTCTTT. It is translated as CASSPDRIMNTEAFF.

V is TRBV30 and J is TRBJ1-1; no definite D call. This CDR3 spans 14 amino acids. Trimming took 3 bases from V and 8 from J, leaving 19 bases between them. Per germline, CDR1 GTSNPN and CDR2 SVGIG (reference sequence). CDR3 sequence (DNA): TGTGCCTGGAGCCACGGTAGGGTGGATGGGGAAGCTTTCTTT. It specifies CAWSHGRVDGEAFF. Combining the CDR3 with reference TRBV30 and TRBJ1-1 gives the whole variable domain SQTIHQWPATLVQPVGSPLSLECTVEGTSNPNLYWYRQAAGRGLQLLFYSVGIGQISSEVPQNLSASRPQDRQFILSSKKLLLSDSGFYLCAWSHGRVDGEAFFGQGTRLTVV.

This clone appeared a few times. The chain has TRBV5-6 and TRBJ2-3; TRBD2 matches 10 bases. This CDR3 has 16 residues. Trimming cost V 4 bases and J 3 bases; bases outside gene matches: 8. Per the germline V gene, CDR1 is SGHDT and CDR2 is YYEEEE. CDR3 in amino acids: CASSPSGLAETDTQYF. Here the CDR3 DNA reads TGTGCCAGCAGCCCCTCCGGACTAGCGGAGACAGATACGCAGTATTTT.

The table lists this clone with a few counts. The chain employs TRBV9 and TRBJ2-5; D perhaps matches TRBD2 (6 bases). Germline CDR1 reads SGDLS; CDR2 reads YYNGEE. This CDR3 is built from 15 residues. Trimming shortened V by 3 bases and J by 3 bases, and 15 bases separated the two germline ends. CDR3 in DNA: TGTGCCAGCAGCGAGAGGGGCGGGACTGAAGAGACCCAGTACTTC. It codes for CASSERGGTEETQYF.